Below, 7 T cell receptor beta chains from the same sample are listed, as sequenced in a study of blood T cell repertoires in COVID-19. Profiled with immunoSEQ multiplex PCR; TCRdb holds only in-frame clones, not every one. The table lists about 250,000 clones, roughly 83% of them singletons. Material for sequencing was peripheral blood. Source of these receptors: a man at least 80 years old with acute or convalescent COVID-19.

This chain links TRBV6-1 with TRBJ2-3; tentative D call: TRBD1 (6 bases). The germline gives CDR1 MNHNS, CDR2 SASEGT. This CDR3 is 20 amino acids long. V was clipped by 2 bases and J by 2 bases, with 26 bases between them. CDR3 bases: TGTGCCAGCAGTGAATGGATGCCGTGGACAGCTCTTATTAACACAGATACGCAGTATTTT. This codes for CASSEWMPWTALINTDTQYF.

The chain carries TRBV24-1 and TRBJ2-7, with TRBD1 matching 8 bases. J gave up 3 bases and V 4 bases, and 4 bases lay outside the gene matches. Germline assignment: CDR1 KGHDR and CDR2 SFDVKD. The CDR3 loop spans 14 amino acids. The CDR3 DNA reads TGTGCCACCAGTGACTCTACAGGGGGCTACGAGCAGTACTTC. Translating gives CATSDSTGGYEQYF.

This chain connects TRBV4-2 to TRBJ1-5, with 9 bases aligning to TRBD1. The CDR3 sequence is 16 residues long. Trimming cost V 0 bases and J 6 bases; bases outside gene matches: 6. Germline loops: CDR1 LGHNA, CDR2 YNFKEQ. This chain's CDR3 is CASSQDRDRGGQPQHF. The CDR3 DNA is TGTGCCAGCAGCCAAGATCGAGACAGGGGGGGTCAGCCCCAGCATTTT.

This chain connects TRBV2 to TRBJ2-7, with D possibly matching TRBD2 (6 bases). The ends were cut back, 4 bases at V and 0 bases at J, with 10 bases in the middle. Germline CDR1 reads SNHLY; CDR2 reads FYNNEI. The CDR3 consists of 14 residues. CDR3 DNA: TGTGCCAGCAGTGGGGACTCCTTCTCCTACGAGCAGTACTTC. Its translation: CASSGDSFSYEQYF.

The sample holds a few counts of this clone. This chain connects TRBV27 to TRBJ1-6; D uncertain. The ends were cut back, 8 bases at V and 6 bases at J, with 8 bases in the middle. Germline loops: CDR1 MNHEY, CDR2 SMNVEV (reference sequence). The CDR3 is 12 residues long. The CDR3 nucleotides are TGTGCCAGCCGGGTTGGTAATTCACCCCTCCACTTT. This encodes CASRVGNSPLHF.

This clone was recorded a few times. The rearrangement links TRBV5-4 to TRBJ2-3; possibly TRBD2 for D (7 bases). This CDR3 spans 17 amino acids. V was cut by 4 bases and J by 3 bases, with 21 bases left in between. The V gene's germline CDR1 is SGHNT and CDR2 YYREEE (reference sequence). CDR3 in amino acids: CASSLGGAGDGTDTQYF. In DNA, the CDR3 is TGTGCCAGCAGCCTGGGGGGGGCGGGAGATGGGACAGATACGCAGTATTTT.

The J gene is TRBJ1-2, the V gene TRBV19; D unresolved. The germline V gene has CDR1 LNHDA and CDR2 SQIVND (reference sequence). CDR3 length: 16 amino acids. V was pared by 0 bases and J by 8 bases, with 19 bases between. CDR3 DNA sequence: TGTGCCAGTAGTATAGACGACGGTTCTCCGACAACGGGCTACACCTTC. Its protein product is CASSIDDGSPTTGYTF.